The 24 T cell receptor beta chains listed next were all sequenced from one sample in a study of sequential checkpoint blockade in melanoma. The sample's treatment: randomized to nivolumab then ipilimumab (arm A) or the reverse (arm B). Sequencing was performed with immunoSEQ multiplex PCR; in TCRdb, only in-frame clones are kept and a portion is missing. Among under 45,000 clones, about 83% were seen once, and the ten largest hold 4.5% to 7%. The source material was CD8+ T cells sorted from blood (inferred from file names), sampled from a patient given nivolumab and ipilimumab in sequence. These receptors all stem from a human donor with melanoma.

V usage is TRBV9 and J usage is TRBJ1-2; TRBD1 might be the D (5 bases). V shed 5 bases and J shed 2 bases, with 13 bases lying between them. This CDR3 has 14 amino acids. Germline CDR1 is SGDLS and CDR2 is YYNGEE. The chain's CDR3 is CASSRDSINYGYTF. DNA for the CDR3: TGTGCCAGCAGTAGGGACTCAATAAACTATGGCTACACCTTC.

Comments on this clone: One end of the junction is discordant with germline, which a read error may explain. The V gene is TRBV6-1, the J gene TRBJ2-7, with 9 bases lining up with TRBD1. CDR1 is MNHNS and CDR2 is SASEGT in the germline V gene. The CDR3 is made up of 14 amino acids. The CDR3 region is CASSEGTGSYEQYF. CDR3 in DNA: TGTGCCAGCAGCGAAGGGACAGGGAGCTACGAGCAGTACTTC.

This clone occurred once. The V call is TRBV6-5, the J call TRBJ1-1; D not resolved. V lost 0 bases, J lost 0 bases, and 5 bases lay in between. Germline V gives CDR1 MNHEY, CDR2 SVGAGI. The CDR3 runs to 14 residues. CDR3 in DNA: TGTGCCAGCAGTTACTCCTCAGTGAACACTGAAGCTTTCTTT. Translation gives CASSYSSVNTEAFF.

The chain joins TRBV29-1 to TRBJ2-2; 8 bases line up with TRBD2. Germline CDR1 and CDR2: SQVTM and ANQGSEA. J lost 4 bases, V lost 2 bases, and 0 bases had no gene match. The CDR3 extends over 13 amino acids. CDR3 loop: CSVELAGTGELFF. The CDR3 DNA follows: TGCAGCGTTGAACTAGCGGGCACCGGGGAGCTGTTTTTT.

This clone was found once. V gene TRBV15 combines with J gene TRBJ2-5; 8 bases align to TRBD1. With 3 bases clipped from V and 4 bases from J, the junction kept 10 bases outside the gene matches. The CDR3 runs to 16 residues. CDR1 is LNHNV, CDR2 YYDKDF, per germline (reference sequence). The DNA for the CDR3 is TGTGCCACCAGCAGTACAAATCAGGGGGCGTCAGAGACCCAGTACTTC. It is translated as CATSSTNQGASETQYF.

V is TRBV5-1 and J is TRBJ2-5, with TRBD1 as a possible D gene (6 bases). The J call could be wrong; TRBJ2-7 is a better fit for the DNA end. The CDR3 has 14 amino acids. Germline CDR1 reads SGHRS; CDR2 reads YFSETQ. CDR3 loop: CASRGTGSSYEQYF. The CDR3 nucleotides read TGCGCCAGCAGGGGAACAGGGAGCTCCTACGAGCAGTACTTC.

The chain joins TRBV5-1 to TRBJ1-1; tentatively, D is TRBD1 (6 bases). Germline V gene data show CDR1 as SGHRS and CDR2 as YFSETQ. The V end was cut by 4 bases, the J end by 10 bases, with 17 bases between. This CDR3 has 13 amino acids. This chain's CDR3 is CASSASTGGVAFF. CDR3 in DNA: TGCGCCAGCAGCGCATCGACAGGAGGTGTAGCTTTCTTT.

This chain uses TRBV6-1 with TRBJ2-1; the match to TRBD1 covers 8 bases. The V and J ends lost 8 bases and 8 bases, in that order; junction bases with no gene match: 14. CDR1 is MNHNS, CDR2 SASEGT, per germline. The length of the CDR3 is 15 residues. This chain's CDR3 is CASEGTGTGSDEQFF. In nucleotides, the CDR3 is TGTGCCAGCGAGGGTACCGGGACAGGTTCCGATGAGCAGTTCTTC.

CDR3 nucleotide sequence: TGTGCCAGCAGTGAAATTGGACAGGAGAATGAAAAACTGTTTTTT. This encodes CASSEIGQENEKLFF. This rearrangement joins TRBV6-1 to TRBJ1-4; TRBD1 aligns across 7 bases. The CDR3 covers 15 residues. The trim removed 2 bases at V and 5 bases at J, leaving 5 bases unmatched. Germline V gene sequence: CDR1 MNHNS, CDR2 SASEGT.

V is TRBV7-8 and J is TRBJ2-2; tentative D call: TRBD1 (5 bases). The CDR3 totals 17 residues. Germline CDR1 and CDR2: SGHVS and FQNEAQ. V was shortened by 2 bases and J by 7 bases, with 20 bases between the two germline ends. The CDR3 spells CASSLLSLREGFGELFF. The CDR3 DNA reads as TGTGCCAGCAGCTTACTAAGTCTCAGGGAAGGATTCGGGGAGCTGTTTTTT.

This sequence joins TRBV4-2 and TRBJ1-1; 7 nucleotides align to TRBD1. The CDR3 runs 17 residues. Germline trimming cut 1 base from V and 0 bases from J; bases unmatched to any gene: 8. CDR1 is LGHNA and CDR2 is YNFKEQ in the germline V gene. This chain's CDR3 is CASSQALPGQMNTEAFF. CDR3 coding DNA: TGTGCCAGCAGCCAAGCGCTACCGGGACAGATGAACACTGAAGCTTTCTTT.

The rearrangement joins TRBV5-6 to TRBJ2-5; 8 bases are shared with TRBD1. J lost 5 bases, V lost 1 base, and 4 bases had no gene match. Germline V gene sequence: CDR1 SGHDT, CDR2 YYEEEE. The CDR3 extends over 14 amino acids. Here the CDR3 DNA reads TGTGCCAGCAGCTTGAGGACAGGGTACGAGACCCAGTACTTC. Amino acid sequence: CASSLRTGYETQYF.

In regard to this clone: A read error may account for a junction end that differs from germline. The chain combines TRBV5-1 with TRBJ1-2, with D possibly TRBD1 on 5 matching bases. The germline V gene encodes CDR1 SGHRS and CDR2 YFSETQ. This CDR3 spans 15 amino acids. In DNA form, the CDR3 reads TGCGCCGGCAGCTTGGCCGGGGGGATCCTCGATGGCTACACCTTC. This sequence encodes CAGSLAGGILDGYTF.

The rearrangement uses TRBV5-7 and TRBJ2-7, with 14 bases fitting TRBD2. TRBV5-7 is an open reading frame, and its role is uncertain. Trimming took 4 bases from V and 0 from J; bases not matched to a gene: 6. This CDR3 has 17 residues. The CDR3 region is CASSLTSGRETSYEQYF. CDR3 nucleotide sequence: TGTGCCAGCAGCCTGACTAGCGGGAGGGAAACCTCCTACGAGCAGTACTTC.

The genes are TRBV6-5 and TRBJ2-7, with D perhaps TRBD1 (6 bases). The germline V and J ends were trimmed by 10 bases and 0 bases, with 10 bases remaining between them. CDR1 MNHEY and CDR2 SVGAGI come from the germline V gene. There are 12 residues in the CDR3. The DNA for the CDR3 is TGTGCCACCGGGGACACCTCCTACGAGCAGTACTTC. As protein: CATGDTSYEQYF.

The chain uses TRBV13 and TRBJ2-1; a possible D gene is TRBD2 (6 bases). The CDR3 covers 15 residues. V shed 4 bases and J shed 0 bases, with 10 bases lying between them. Germline V gene data show CDR1 as PRHDT and CDR2 as FYEKMQ (reference sequence). The CDR3 DNA reads TGTGCCAGCAGCTCCGGGACTCCCTCCTACAATGAGCAGTTCTTC. The encoded protein is CASSSGTPSYNEQFF. Together with reference TRBV13 and TRBJ2-1, the CDR3 gives the full variable domain: AAGVIQSPRHLIKEKRETATLKCYPIPRHDTVYWYQQGPGQDPQFLISFYEKMQSDKGSIPDRFSAQQFSDYHSELNMSSLELGDSALYFCASSSGTPSYNEQFFGPGTRLTVL.

The chain employs TRBV5-1 and TRBJ2-1, with D uncertain. Trimming cost V 2 bases and J 8 bases, with 17 bases left between them. Germline values: CDR1 SGHRS, CDR2 YFSETQ. CDR3 length: 15 residues. The CDR3 DNA reads TGCGCCAGCAGCTTCCTCACCGACTCCATCGATGAGCAGTTCTTC. Its protein product is CASSFLTDSIDEQFF.

The chain couples TRBV4-1 to TRBJ2-7; 11 nucleotides agree with TRBD1. CDR3 length: 14 amino acids. Losses at the gene ends were 6 bases for V and 4 bases for J; bases not matched to a gene: 5. Per the germline V gene, CDR1 is MGHRA and CDR2 is YSYEKL. DNA for the CDR3: TGCGCCAGCAGACAGGGACAGGGGGATTACGAGCAGTACTTC. Translated: CASRQGQGDYEQYF.

This chain joins TRBV5-4 and TRBJ2-7, with 9 bases fitting TRBD2. Trimming cost V 6 bases and J 2 bases; bases outside gene matches: 12. The CDR3 is 16 residues long. Per germline, CDR1 SGHNT and CDR2 YYREEE (reference sequence). The CDR3 protein is CASTSTISGRPYEQYF. CDR3 nucleotides: TGTGCCAGCACCTCAACTATAAGCGGGAGGCCCTACGAGCAGTACTTC. The full variable domain, rest sourced from reference TRBV5-4 and TRBJ2-7, is ETGVTQSPTHLIKTRGQQVTLRCSSQSGHNTVSWYQQALGQGPQFIFQYYREEENGRGNFPPRFSGLQFPNYSSELNVNALELDDSALYLCASTSTISGRPYEQYFGPGTRLTVT.

The rearrangement joins TRBV27 to TRBJ2-7; weak D call: TRBD2 (5 bases). The V gene's germline CDR1 is MNHEY and CDR2 SMNVEV (reference sequence). This CDR3 has 11 amino acids. V shed 6 bases and J shed 4 bases, with 7 bases lying between them. This chain's CDR3 is CASRTGYEQYF. The CDR3 bases are TGTGCCAGCAGGACGGGATACGAGCAGTACTTC.

The chain has TRBV5-4 and TRBJ2-5; 11 nucleotides align to TRBD1. The DNA end is more similar to TRBJ2-7, so the J call may be wrong. The CDR3 runs 16 residues. Germline V gene lookup returns CDR1 SGHNT and CDR2 YYREEE (reference sequence). This CDR3 is CASSFWTGGDTYEQYF. The CDR3 DNA is TGTGCCAGCAGCTTCTGGACAGGGGGCGATACCTACGAGCAGTACTTC.

This clone came up once. The same CDR3 can be traced to other DNA sequences in this sample. The chain carries TRBV27 and TRBJ2-7, with 7 bases that match TRBD2. This CDR3 has 16 amino acids. CDR1 and CDR2 from the germline V gene are MNHEY and SMNVEV (reference sequence). V lost 6 bases and J lost 0; bases outside the gene matches: 11. CDR3 residues: CASSSESGKSSYEQYF. CDR3 coding DNA: TGTGCCAGCAGCTCCGAAAGCGGGAAAAGCTCCTACGAGCAGTACTTC.

The rearrangement links TRBV7-6 to TRBJ2-1; TRBD2 matches 10 bases. Per the germline V gene, CDR1 is SGHVS and CDR2 is FNYEAQ. With V trimmed by 1 base and J by 8 bases, 11 bases remained unmatched. The CDR3 consists of 17 residues. CDR3 sequence: CASSLVVSGGAGDEQFF. CDR3 DNA: TGTGCCAGCAGCTTAGTGGTCAGCGGGGGGGCCGGGGATGAGCAGTTCTTC.

A note on this clone: At the DNA level, this CDR3 is encoded by other sequences in the same sample as well. The chain recombines TRBV11-1 with TRBJ2-4, with D possibly matching TRBD1 (6 bases). The length of the CDR3 is 14 residues. CDR1 and CDR2 from the germline V gene are SGHAT and FQDESV (reference sequence). Trimming removed 6 bases at V and 1 base at J, with 10 bases between. The CDR3 spells CASSPGVAKNIQYF. The CDR3 region has the DNA TGTGCCAGCAGTCCAGGGGTGGCCAAAAACATTCAGTACTTC.